This T cell receptor (beta chain) was sequenced during a study of regulatory T cells in long-lasting Graves disease. The wider study: Graves' patients, newly diagnosed, had taken antithyroid drugs under 3 months.

The time point: newly diagnosed GD, antithyroid drugs for less than 3 months. PBMC RNA was the source of the TCR library. Arm-PCR with iRepertoire HTBI primers amplified the CDR3 regions for these TCR beta libraries. TCRdb reprocessed the multiplex PCR reads via MiXCR and lists one record per CDR3 protein. The sample carries almost 450,000 distinct CDR3 sequences, over 15% recorded once. This clonotype has a single count. A read error is possible here, since a much larger clone lies one base away. These data also featured in a second study, about T cells in Graves' hyperthyroidism and ophthalmopathy. This second report adds: Among clonotypes expanded in thyroid above 0.001, most were also found in blood.

The sequences come from peripheral blood mononuclear cells (PBMCs), collected at new diagnosis, from a patient treated with antithyroid drugs. This clonotype originated in a woman aged 25-40 years with Graves disease.

The CDR3 loop is CAWSEAGTYEPYF. The CDR3, as DNA: TGTGCCTGGAGTGAGGCAGGGACCTACGAGCCGTACTTC. The chain uses TRBV30 and TRBJ2-7; D might be TRBD1 or TRBD2, each matching 5 bases. The germline V gene has CDR1 GTSNPN and CDR2 SVGIG (reference sequence). This CDR3 spans 13 amino acids.